This passage covers 6 T cell receptor beta chains from one sample sequenced in a study of blood T cell repertoires in COVID-19 (dated by TCRdb to about 2020). Receptors were amplified or captured by the immunoSEQ multiplex PCR assay. The table comes from immuneACCESS by way of TCRdb, which keeps in-frame sequences with V and J called. Part of the clones is missing from these tables; in studies checked, under half for an unresolved V gene and the rest for unknown reasons. Counted in this sample were roughly 290,000 clones; roughly 88% of them appeared once. Around 2.2% of the sample is held by the ten biggest clonotypes. Material for sequencing was PBMCs or T cells enriched from blood (not recorded which). The source is a man aged 25-45 years who had recovered from COVID-19.

The chain recombines TRBV4-2 with TRBJ2-5, with D hard to call. V dropped 3 bases and J dropped 1 base, with 6 bases sitting between them. The CDR3 runs to 13 residues. In germline, CDR1 is LGHNA, CDR2 YNFKEQ. CDR3 DNA sequence: TGTGCCAGCAGCCAGAGTCTCCAAGAGACCCAGTACTTC. As protein: CASSQSLQETQYF.

CDR3 protein: CASSSSGEPPNEQFF. For the CDR3, the DNA is TGTGCCAGCAGCTCTAGCGGGGAGCCCCCCAATGAGCAGTTCTTC. V gene TRBV11-3 combines with J gene TRBJ2-1, with 9 bases fitting TRBD2. Unmatched junction bases numbered 7, after V lost 4 bases and J lost 6 bases. The V gene's germline CDR1 is SGHNT and CDR2 YENEEA. CDR3 size: 15 residues.

This clone was seen a few times. The genes are TRBV10-3 and TRBJ1-1; 7 bases map to TRBD1. The CDR3 contains 15 residues. After removal of 0 bases from V and 6 bases from J, the junction contained 7 bases not matched to a gene. CDR1 and CDR2 from the germline V gene are ENHRY and SYGVKD. Written as DNA, the CDR3 is TGTGCCATCAGTGAGTCGAAGGGACAGTCGGCTGAAGCTTTCTTT. This encodes CAISESKGQSAEAFF.

The chain links TRBV4-3 to TRBJ2-7, with 8 bases that match TRBD2. Germline loops: CDR1 LGHNA, CDR2 YSLEER. The CDR3 is 16 amino acids. The V gene end was trimmed by 3 bases and the J gene end by 0 bases; junction bases not matched to a gene: 7. The DNA for the CDR3 is TGCGCCAGCAGCCAGACAGCGGGGGCGGCCTCCTACGAGCAGTACTTC. Encoded protein: CASSQTAGAASYEQYF.

The V gene is TRBV7-2, the J gene TRBJ2-2; TRBD2 agrees at 8 bases. V gave up 3 bases and J gave up 2 bases; unmatched junction bases: 5. The CDR3 has 16 amino acids. Germline CDR1 and CDR2: SGHTA and FQGNSA. The CDR3 nucleotides are TGTGCCAGCAGCTTTTTAGCGGGACCCAACACCGGGGAGCTGTTTTTT. Protein product: CASSFLAGPNTGELFF. The full variable domain, in which reference TRBV7-2 and TRBJ2-2 provide the parts outside the CDR3, is GAGVSQSPSNKVTEKGKDVELRCDPISGHTALYWYRQSLGQGLEFLIYFQGNSAPDKSGLPSDRFSAERTGGSVSTLTIQRTQQEDSAVYLCASSFLAGPNTGELFFGEGSRLTVL.

V is TRBV2 and J is TRBJ1-2, with 10 positions matching TRBD1. The CDR3 loop spans 13 amino acids. The junction had 3 bases not matched to a gene; V was cut back by 3 bases and J by 8 bases. Germline-derived CDR1 and CDR2 are SNHLY and FYNNEI. The CDR3 nucleotides read TGTGCCAGCAGTGAGGGACAGGGGCCCGGCTACACCTTC. It yields the protein CASSEGQGPGYTF. Supplemented by reference TRBV2 and TRBJ1-2, the full variable domain reads EPEVTQTPSHQVTQMGQEVILRCVPISNHLYFYWYRQILGQKVEFLVSFYNNEISEKSEIFDDQFSVERPDGSNFTLKIRSTKLEDSAMYFCASSEGQGPGYTFGSGTRLTVV.